The 2 T cell receptor beta chains below come from one sample, sequenced in a study of cytomegalovirus exposure and HLA in healthy donors. TCRdb keeps only in-frame clones here, not all; method: immunoSEQ multiplex PCR. This table holds some 46,000 clones, about 90% found once. Sequenced sample: PBMCs. These receptor sequences come from a man in his late teens or twenties in good health and CMV-seronegative.

This clone was seen once. The V and J genes are TRBV28 and TRBJ1-1, with D possibly matching TRBD1 (6 bases). The CDR3 covers 16 residues. Between the trimmed V and J ends, which lost 2 bases and 1 base, there was a span of 14 bases. Germline assignment: CDR1 MDHEN and CDR2 SYDVKM. For the CDR3, the DNA is TGTGCCAGCAGTTTAGCCCGGGGGGCCAGGAACACTGAAGCTTTCTTT. This gives the protein CASSLARGARNTEAFF.

V is TRBV7-2 and J is TRBJ1-2; D is uncertain. The CDR3 contains 12 residues. Germline V gene lookup returns CDR1 SGHTA and CDR2 FQGNSA. V lost 1 base to trimming and J lost 4 bases, with 4 bases between them. As DNA, the CDR3 is TGTGCCAGCAGCTTAGGCGGCTATGGCTACACCTTC. As protein: CASSLGGYGYTF.